These 3 T cell receptor beta chains were all obtained from the same sample, sequenced in a study of molecular identifiers for immune sequencing clone quantification. TCRdb analysed the PCR reads with MiXCR anew, one entry per CDR3 protein. Of over 550,000 distinct CDR3 sequences listed, roughly 23% are singletons. Sequencing was performed on naive CD8+ T cells from blood, with Jurkat cell RNA spiked in. Subset specified: FACS-sorted CD8+CD4-CCR7+CD45RA+ naive T cells. The receptors shown here come from a human donor in good health. Some libraries in this study had Jurkat cell RNA spiked in.

For this clonotype: Since a much larger clone is just one base distant, this may be a read error. V gene TRBV7-9 combines with J gene TRBJ2-3; tentatively, D is TRBD1 (6 bases). Trimming took 2 bases from V and 4 from J, leaving 10 bases between them. The CDR3 contains 14 residues. In germline, CDR1 is SEHNR, CDR2 FQNEAQ (reference sequence). In DNA, the CDR3 is TGTGCCAGCAGCTTACGGGACACACCAGATACGCAGTATTTT. Its translation: CASSLRDTPDTQYF.

The chain couples TRBV2 to TRBJ2-7; D may be TRBD1 or TRBD2 (5 bases each). The germline gives CDR1 SNHLY, CDR2 FYNNEI. The CDR3 spans 13 residues. Trimming left V 9 bases short and J 6 bases short, with 18 bases between. The CDR3 bases are TGTGCCAGTCGGGACCCACCCTCACTCGAGCAGTACTTC. Amino acid sequence: CASRDPPSLEQYF.

The table lists this clonotype with many counts. This rearrangement joins TRBV6-5 to TRBJ2-6; D unclear. Per germline, CDR1 MNHEY and CDR2 SVGAGI. Deletions cut 2 bases from V and 3 bases from J, with 8 bases between. The CDR3 contains 15 residues. This chain's CDR3 is CASSYTHFGANVLTF. The CDR3 DNA reads TGTGCCAGCAGTTACACCCACTTTGGGGCCAACGTCCTGACTTTC.